The clone carrying this TCR beta chain was seen at least ten times. Its antigen remains unidentified. Using its own MiXCR run on the 5' RACE reads, TCRdb lists one record per CDR3 protein. The sample lists 200,000 to 300,000 distinct CDR3 sequences; approximately 6.7% were seen once. This CDR3 is built from 14 residues. V lost 0 bases and J 4 bases, leaving 10 bases between the germline ends. The germline V gene encodes CDR1 KGHSH and CDR2 LQKENI. This entry comes from a study of T cells after yellow fever vaccination. Study results and limitations: Weaker, the secondary response peaked sooner, at day 5 versus 15. A limited proportion of clonotypes was detected within both the CD4 and CD8 compartments. Boosting was followed by the reappearance of most primary-vaccination clones (just under 97% CD4, under 90% CD8). Abundant clonotypes from the bulk population could get into FACS-sorted repertoires as contaminants.

The sample was CD4+ T cells sorted from PBMCs, taken on the day of the yellow fever booster vaccination. This clonotype originated in a man aged 25-45 years who received the YFV17D yellow fever vaccine. The chain uses TRBV18 and TRBJ2-7, with D maybe TRBD1 (6 bases). CDR3 amino acids: CASSPPGQTYEQYF. In DNA form, the CDR3 reads TGTGCCAGCTCACCACCGGGACAAACTTACGAGCAGTACTTC.